This T cell receptor (beta chain) was obtained from a study of blood T cell repertoires in COVID-19. V shed 0 bases and J shed 6 bases, with 12 bases lying between them. Germline V gene data show CDR1 as SGDLS and CDR2 as YYNGEE. The CDR3 runs to 15 residues. Method: immunoSEQ multiplex PCR; TCRdb's copy keeps in-frame clones and lacks some. The sample contains around 100,000 clones, 70% to 80% of which appear only once. The chain couples TRBV9 to TRBJ1-4, with D perhaps matching TRBD1 (5 bases). This TCR came from a woman aged 70-85 years with acute or convalescent COVID-19. Sequencing input: peripheral blood. The CDR3 is CASSVEVGVYEKLFF. In DNA, the CDR3 is TGTGCCAGCAGCGTAGAGGTAGGGGTTTATGAAAAACTGTTTTTT.